What follows are 20 T cell receptor beta chains derived from one specimen sequenced in a study of T cells in Graves' hyperthyroidism and ophthalmopathy. Amplified TCR beta CDR3 regions derived from RNA transcripts. First-round RT-PCR with HTBI primers amplified the TCR CDR3 region. TCRdb itself ran the multiplex PCR reads through MiXCR, one entry per CDR3 protein. The table lists some 210,000 distinct CDR3 sequences, more than 15% of them singletons, with under 65% in the top ten. What was sequenced was blood. The receptors stem from a man in his fifties with Graves' hyperthyroidism.

There are many counts of this clonotype. The chain employs TRBV4-1 and TRBJ2-7; D is tentatively TRBD1 or TRBD2 (6 bases each). Trimming stripped 6 bases from V and 7 bases from J, with 10 bases between. The CDR3 is made up of 11 amino acids. Germline V gene data show CDR1 as MGHRA and CDR2 as YSYEKL. For the CDR3, the DNA is TGCGCCAGCAGAGGAGGGGGGGAGCAGTACTTC. This gives the protein CASRGGGEQYF.

In its sample, this clonotype was seen a few times. The chain recombines TRBV19 with TRBJ2-7; 7 nucleotides line up with TRBD1. Per the germline V gene, CDR1 is LNHDA and CDR2 is SQIVND (reference sequence). With V trimmed by 5 bases and J by 1 base, 8 bases remained unmatched. The CDR3 spans 15 residues. In nucleotides, the CDR3 is TGTGCCAGTAGTCCCCGGGACAGTTCGTCCTACGAGCAGTACTTC. Translation: CASSPRDSSSYEQYF.

The V gene is TRBV4-2, the J gene TRBJ1-2, with TRBD1 matching over 9 bases. The CDR3 covers 14 residues. Trimming took 2 bases from V and 5 from J; bases not matched to a gene: 3. In germline, CDR1 is LGHNA, CDR2 YNFKEQ. Here the CDR3 reads CASSQPGQGYGYTF. DNA for the CDR3: TGTGCCAGCAGCCAACCGGGACAGGGTTATGGCTACACCTTC.

The V call is TRBV3-1, the J call TRBJ2-4, with 13 bases fitting TRBD2. The J segment lost 6 bases and the V segment lost 4 bases, leaving 6 bases of the junction unmatched. This CDR3 region has 16 residues. CDR1 and CDR2 from the germline V gene are LGHDT and YNNKEL (reference sequence). In nucleotides, the CDR3 is TGTGCCAGCAGCCTGCGGACTAGCGGGAGACGAAACATTCAGTACTTC. Translating it yields CASSLRTSGRRNIQYF.

The chain recombines TRBV7-2 with TRBJ2-2; D is unresolved. This CDR3 spans 16 amino acids. CDR1 and CDR2 (germline): SGHTA, FQGNSA. Trimming stripped 5 bases from V and 2 bases from J, with 15 bases between. In DNA, the CDR3 is TGTGCCAGCAGCCGCAGTGTAGGAGAAAACACCGGGGAGCTGTTTTTT. Translating it yields CASSRSVGENTGELFF.

This clonotype was recorded a few times. The rearrangement uses TRBV7-8 and TRBJ2-1; 11 bases are a match to TRBD2. V dropped 5 bases and J dropped 5; count of bases not matched to a gene: 5. The germline V gene encodes CDR1 SGHVS and CDR2 FQNEAQ. This CDR3 is built from 15 residues. CDR3 DNA sequence: TGTGCCAGCAGCCACGGGACTAGCGGTGACAATGAGCAGTTCTTC. This encodes CASSHGTSGDNEQFF. Complete variable domain (other parts from reference TRBV7-8 and TRBJ2-1): GAGVSQSPRYKVAKRGQDVALRCDPISGHVSLFWYQQALGQGPEFLTYFQNEAQLDKSGLPSDRFFAERPEGSVSTLKIQRTQQEDSAVYLCASSHGTSGDNEQFFGPGTRLTVL.

This clonotype came up many times. This may be a read error, as it is one base from a much larger clone. This chain uses TRBV28 with TRBJ2-5, with TRBD1 as a possible D gene (5 bases). There are 17 residues in the CDR3. Germline lookup yields CDR1 MDHEN and CDR2 SYDVKM. The CDR3 loop is CACSFTLSGMTWETQYF. Written as DNA, the CDR3 is TGTGCCTGCAGTTTTACATTGTCAGGGATGACTTGGGAGACCCAGTACTTC.

This clonotype was found once. This chain uses TRBV19 with TRBJ2-7, with 7 bases lining up with TRBD2. The CDR3 has 15 amino acids. V was pared by 6 bases and J by 0 bases, with 8 bases of the junction left unmatched. Germline values: CDR1 LNHDA, CDR2 SQIVND (reference sequence). The CDR3 nucleotides read TGTGCCAGTAGCCCCGTAGCGGGCAACTCCTACGAGCAGTACTTC. Its translation is CASSPVAGNSYEQYF.

This clonotype was picked up one time. The chain employs TRBV12-3 or TRBV12-4 and TRBJ1-1; 9 nucleotides match TRBD1. V lost 3 bases to trimming and J lost 7 bases; unmatched junction nucleotides: 9. This CDR3 has 15 amino acids. The CDR3 DNA reads as TGTGCCAGCAGTTTTCAACAGGGGGCAGAGATTGAAGCTTTCTTT. Translation: CASSFQQGAEIEAFF.

This clonotype was detected only a few times. The rearrangement uses TRBV2 and TRBJ1-4; weak D call: TRBD1 (6 bases). Germline values: CDR1 SNHLY, CDR2 FYNNEI. This CDR3 region has 15 residues. V was pared by 8 bases and J by 8 bases, with 21 bases between. The DNA of the CDR3 is TGTGCCAGCCGATCCTTGGGGGGCGCTCTGGAAAAACTGTTTTTT. It encodes CASRSLGGALEKLFF.

The chain joins TRBV5-1 to TRBJ2-5, with D possibly matching TRBD1 (6 bases). This CDR3 has 16 amino acids. Trimming left V 3 bases short and J 5 bases short, with 20 bases between. Germline loops: CDR1 SGHRS, CDR2 YFSETQ. CDR3 nucleotides: TGCGCCAGCAGCTCCTCCCGAGGACAGCTTGGGGAGACCCAGTACTTC. Translation: CASSSSRGQLGETQYF.

There are many counts of this clonotype. The chain uses TRBV2 and TRBJ2-7; maybe TRBD2 (6 bases). CDR3 length: 15 residues. Germline-derived CDR1 and CDR2 are SNHLY and FYNNEI. The V gene lost 0 bases and the J gene lost 3 bases, with 12 bases spanning the gap. The CDR3 loop reads CASSEASGSVYEQYF. The CDR3 nucleotides are TGTGCCAGCAGTGAAGCGTCCGGGAGCGTCTACGAGCAGTACTTC.

The table lists this clonotype with many counts. The gene calls are TRBV6-1 and TRBJ2-7, with 12 positions matching TRBD2. CDR3 size: 16 residues. Germline assignment: CDR1 MNHNS and CDR2 SASEGT. After removal of 3 bases from V and 4 bases from J, the junction contained 7 bases not matched to a gene. For the CDR3, the DNA is TGTGCCAGCAGTGACTTTACTAGCGGGAGGCCATACGAGCAGTACTTC. Its translation is CASSDFTSGRPYEQYF.

This clonotype has a count of ten or more. The V and J genes are TRBV5-1 and TRBJ1-1; D gene ambiguous. V was shortened by 4 bases and J by 0 bases, with 10 bases between the two germline ends. Per germline, CDR1 SGHRS and CDR2 YFSETQ. This CDR3 comprises 14 residues. This CDR3 is CASSERTVNTEAFF. As DNA, the CDR3 is TGCGCCAGCAGCGAGAGAACAGTGAACACTGAAGCTTTCTTT.

As regards this clonotype: A much larger clone differs from this one at a single base, so this may be a read error. The V gene is TRBV6-1, the J gene TRBJ2-1; no firm D call. The CDR3 is 13 residues long. Germline V lookup: CDR1 MNHNS, CDR2 SASEGT. The CDR3 nucleotides are TGTGCCAGTCACCTAGAGTTAGGCTATGAGCAGCTCTTC. It codes for CASHLELGYEQLF.

This clonotype was counted at least ten times. The chain uses TRBV11-2 and TRBJ2-5; D possibly uses TRBD1 or TRBD2 (6 bases each). Germline V gene lookup returns CDR1 SGHAT and CDR2 FQNNGV. V was clipped by 1 base and J by 0 bases, with 15 bases between them. The CDR3 is 17 residues long. CDR3 sequence (DNA): TGTGCCAGCAGCTTAGGAGTGGGGGGCCCGTACCAAGAGACCCAGTACTTC. Translating it yields CASSLGVGGPYQETQYF.

The rearrangement uses TRBV5-1 and TRBJ2-3; 7 positions match TRBD2. The ends lost 4 bases at V and 0 bases at J; junction bases unmatched: 2. Germline CDR1 and CDR2: SGHRS and YFSETQ. The CDR3 consists of 14 residues. The DNA of the CDR3 is TGCGCCAGCAGCGTTAGCGGGAGCACAGATACGCAGTATTTT. This translates into CASSVSGSTDTQYF.

This clonotype showed up many times. The chain carries TRBV2 and TRBJ1-1; TRBD1 matches at 8 bases. V shed 4 bases, J shed 4 bases, and the junction held 5 bases outside the gene matches. CDR1 is SNHLY, CDR2 FYNNEI, per germline. CDR3 length: 14 amino acids. The CDR3 sequence is CASSAGQGATEAFF. The CDR3 nucleotides read TGTGCCAGCAGTGCCGGGCAGGGGGCCACTGAAGCTTTCTTT.

The chain carries TRBV20-1 and TRBJ2-7; 10 bases map to TRBD2. With V trimmed by 0 bases and J by 6 bases, 11 bases remained unmatched. Germline V CDR1 and CDR2: DFQATT, SNEGSKA (reference sequence). CDR3 size: 16 residues. DNA of the CDR3: TGCAGTGCTAGAGATATGAGGCTAGCGGGAGTCGGCGAGCAGTACTTC. Translating gives CSARDMRLAGVGEQYF.

This clonotype was recorded many times. The V and J genes are TRBV28 and TRBJ2-1; the match to TRBD2 covers 10 bases. Germline CDR1 reads MDHEN; CDR2 reads SYDVKM. The CDR3 consists of 16 residues. V was pared by 6 bases and J by 2 bases, with 7 bases of the junction left unmatched. The CDR3 sequence: CASRPAGGYPYNEQFF. DNA of the CDR3: TGTGCCAGCAGGCCAGCGGGAGGGTACCCCTACAATGAGCAGTTCTTC.